Each of the 22 T cell receptor beta chains below was sequenced from the same sample in a study of T cell changes during pregnancy in multiple sclerosis. Produced via immunoSEQ multiplex PCR; TCRdb's table is partial and in-frame only. The table has tens of thousands of clones, 89% seen once. The sample in question was CD8+ T cells from peripheral blood mononuclear cells, obtained in the second trimester of pregnancy. These receptors all stem from a female donor with multiple sclerosis, enrolled in a pregnancy study.

The chain recombines TRBV7-9 with TRBJ2-1; D is possibly TRBD1 (6 bases). CDR3 length: 13 amino acids. From germline, CDR1 is SEHNR and CDR2 FQNEAQ (reference sequence). V was shortened by 3 bases and J by 7 bases, with 10 bases between the two germline ends. The CDR3 region has the DNA TGTGCCAGCAGCTTGCAGGGGATTAATGAGCAGTTCTTC. It codes for CASSLQGINEQFF.

The V call is TRBV7-2, the J call TRBJ2-5, with D tentatively TRBD2 (7 bases). The CDR3 length is 14 residues. Germline values: CDR1 SGHTA, CDR2 FQGNSA. Deletions cut 0 bases from V and 5 bases from J, with 10 bases between. CDR3 sequence reads: CASSLAGGLETQYF. The CDR3 DNA follows: TGTGCCAGCAGCTTAGCCGGGGGGCTTGAGACCCAGTACTTC.

The chain employs TRBV4-3 and TRBJ2-1; 8 positions agree with TRBD1. The CDR3 covers 19 residues. Trimming cost V 0 bases and J 4 bases; bases outside gene matches: 14. Germline values: CDR1 LGHNA, CDR2 YSLEER. For the CDR3, the DNA is TGCGCCAGCAGCCAAGATAACGGTCTATCGAGACAGGGGTACAATGAGCAGTTCTTC. Translating it yields CASSQDNGLSRQGYNEQFF.

The genes are TRBV7-3 and TRBJ2-2, with 12 positions matching TRBD2. This CDR3 has 18 amino acids. V lost 5 bases to trimming and J lost 5 bases; unmatched junction nucleotides: 12. CDR1 and CDR2 (germline): SGHTA, FQGTGA. The CDR3 region is CASSDPTSGGEGTGELFF. The CDR3, as DNA: TGTGCCAGCAGCGATCCGACTAGCGGGGGTGAAGGTACCGGGGAGCTGTTTTTT.

J is TRBJ2-1 and V is TRBV4-2; the D is unclear. Trimming removed 4 bases at V and 6 bases at J, with 10 bases between. Looked up from germline, CDR1 is LGHNA and CDR2 is YNFKEQ. The CDR3 loop spans 13 amino acids. The CDR3: CASSPGGVNEQFF. The DNA for the CDR3 is TGTGCCAGCAGCCCCGGCGGAGTCAATGAGCAGTTCTTC.

The genes are TRBV7-9 and TRBJ1-2; unclear D gene. Germline V gene lookup returns CDR1 SEHNR and CDR2 FQNEAQ (reference sequence). V gave up 5 bases and J gave up 3 bases, with 16 bases separating them. The CDR3 runs 15 residues. The CDR3 sequence is CASSTAAPQHYGYTF. DNA of the CDR3: TGTGCCAGCAGCACCGCGGCCCCCCAGCACTATGGCTACACCTTC. Drawing the rest from reference TRBV7-9 and TRBJ1-2, the complete variable domain is DTGVSQNPRHKITKRGQNVTFRCDPISEHNRLYWYRQTLGQGPEFLTYFQNEAQLEKSRLLSDRFSAERPKGSFSTLEIQRTEQGDSAMYLCASSTAAPQHYGYTFGSGTRLTVV.

In this sample, this clone turned up once. The V call is TRBV19, the J call TRBJ1-1; D is unresolved. V was trimmed by 6 bases and J by 7 bases, leaving 21 bases between them. The germline gives CDR1 LNHDA, CDR2 SQIVND (reference sequence). This CDR3 has 15 amino acids. CDR3 nucleotide sequence: TGTGCCAGTAGCCAACCGGGTTACGCCTATAATGAAGCTTTCTTT. Encoded protein: CASSQPGYAYNEAFF. Full variable domain (outside the CDR3, taken from reference TRBV19 and TRBJ1-1): DGGITQSPKYLFRKEGQNVTLSCEQNLNHDAMYWYRQDPGQGLRLIYYSQIVNDFQKGDIAEGYSVSREKKESFPLTVTSAQKNPTAFYLCASSQPGYAYNEAFFGQGTRLTVV.

The rearrangement uses TRBV27 and TRBJ2-1, with 12 positions matching TRBD2. V trimming: 5 bases; J trimming: 4 bases; junction bases outside the gene matches: 3. CDR1 and CDR2 from the germline V gene are MNHEY and SMNVEV (reference sequence). The CDR3 runs to 15 residues. The CDR3 sequence: CASSTGLAGYNEQFF. The CDR3 DNA is TGTGCCAGCAGTACCGGACTAGCGGGGTACAATGAGCAGTTCTTC.

V is TRBV5-1 and J is TRBJ2-3, with D maybe TRBD1 (6 bases). Germline lookup yields CDR1 SGHRS and CDR2 YFSETQ. The germline V and J ends were trimmed by 1 base and 1 base, with 7 bases remaining between them. The CDR3 covers 14 residues. CDR3 sequence (DNA): TGCGCCAGCAGCTTGAGGACAGGCACAGATACGCAGTATTTT. Its translation is CASSLRTGTDTQYF.

The J gene is TRBJ2-1, the V gene TRBV7-2; 10 bases fit TRBD2. The junction had 2 bases not matched to a gene; V was cut back by 0 bases and J by 3 bases. Germline V lookup: CDR1 SGHTA, CDR2 FQGNSA. This CDR3 spans 16 amino acids. DNA for the CDR3: TGTGCCAGCAGCTTAGCAGCGGGGGGGCTCTACAATGAGCAGTTCTTC. This codes for CASSLAAGGLYNEQFF.

The chain employs TRBV29-1 and TRBJ2-7; 7 positions match TRBD2. CDR1 SQVTM and CDR2 ANQGSEA come from the germline V gene. This CDR3 has 13 amino acids. V trimming: 5 bases; J trimming: 0 bases; junction bases outside the gene matches: 4. The CDR3 DNA sequence: TGCAGCGTTACGGGGGGAGTCTCCTACGAGCAGTACTTC. This gives the protein CSVTGGVSYEQYF.

The rearrangement links TRBV5-1 to TRBJ2-7, with D possibly matching TRBD1 (6 bases). This CDR3 comprises 15 residues. V lost 4 bases and J 7 bases, leaving 21 bases between the germline ends. Looked up from germline, CDR1 is SGHRS and CDR2 is YFSETQ. CDR3 nucleotides: TGCGCCAGCAGCCGAGGGACACACTCCGAAATAGAGCAGTACTTC. Its translation: CASSRGTHSEIEQYF.

The chain employs TRBV10-3 and TRBJ1-2; 9 positions match TRBD1. This CDR3 contains 13 residues. Germline values: CDR1 ENHRY, CDR2 SYGVKD. Trimming at V came to 3 bases and at J to 8 bases, leaving 4 bases not matched to a gene. Here the CDR3 reads CAISDWTGEGYTF. The CDR3 DNA reads as TGTGCCATCAGTGACTGGACAGGGGAGGGCTACACCTTC.

This chain uses TRBV19 with TRBJ1-3; D is ambiguous. In germline, CDR1 is LNHDA, CDR2 SQIVND (reference sequence). V lost 8 bases and J lost 2, with 19 bases in between. The CDR3 runs 16 residues. CDR3 bases: TGTGCCAGTGTCAGCTTCGGGGAGTCTCCTGGAAACACCATATATTTT. Translated: CASVSFGESPGNTIYF.

The V call is TRBV13, the J call TRBJ2-7, with D maybe TRBD2 (5 bases). The ends were cut back, 1 base at V and 6 bases at J, with 13 bases in the middle. The CDR3 is 14 amino acids. CDR1 PRHDT and CDR2 FYEKMQ come from the germline V gene (reference sequence). CDR3: CASSLENSAAEQYF. CDR3 coding DNA: TGTGCCAGCAGCTTAGAGAATAGCGCGGCCGAGCAGTACTTC.

This chain uses TRBV7-8 with TRBJ2-5; TRBD2 matches 13 bases. CDR1 SGHVS and CDR2 FQNEAQ come from the germline V gene. CDR3 size: 17 residues. Unmatched junction bases numbered 8, after V lost 5 bases and J lost 2 bases. The CDR3 reads CASSNWTSGGYQETQYF. The DNA of the CDR3 is TGTGCCAGCAGCAACTGGACTAGCGGGGGCTATCAAGAGACCCAGTACTTC.

CDR3 sequence reads: CASSLTAGYTF. CDR3 DNA: TGTGCCAGCAGTTTAACAGCTGGCTACACCTTC. This chain connects TRBV28 to TRBJ1-2; D call uncertain. CDR3 length: 11 residues. Germline CDR1 is MDHEN and CDR2 is SYDVKM. V lost 2 bases and J lost 7, with 5 bases in between.

A few counts support this clone. This chain connects TRBV4-2 to TRBJ1-5; no reliable D call. This CDR3 comprises 13 residues. V lost 0 bases and J 4 bases, leaving 4 bases between the germline ends. The germline gives CDR1 LGHNA, CDR2 YNFKEQ. This CDR3 reads CASSQDNNQPQHF. As DNA, the CDR3 is TGTGCCAGCAGCCAAGATAATAATCAGCCCCAGCATTTT.

The chain is built from TRBV18 and TRBJ1-6; 9 bases align to TRBD1. Trimming at V came to 1 base and at J to 7 bases, leaving 5 bases not matched to a gene. The CDR3 is made up of 16 amino acids. Germline CDR1 and CDR2: KGHSH and LQKENI. The CDR3 coding sequence is TGTGCCAGCTCACCACGGGACAGGGTTCAAAATTCACCCCTCCACTTT. Residues: CASSPRDRVQNSPLHF.

The rearrangement uses TRBV7-3 and TRBJ2-1; 11 positions match TRBD1. With V trimmed by 2 bases and J by 9 bases, 3 bases remained unmatched. The CDR3 sequence is 14 residues long. CDR1 is SGHTA, CDR2 FQGTGA, per germline. CDR3 in DNA: TGTGCCAGCAGCTTATCCGGGACAGGGGGTGAGCAGTTCTTC. It translates to CASSLSGTGGEQFF. Full variable domain (missing parts from reference TRBV7-3 and TRBJ2-1): GAGVSQTPSNKVTEKGKYVELRCDPISGHTALYWYRQSLGQGPEFLIYFQGTGAADDSGLPNDRFFAVRPEGSVSTLKIQRTERGDSAVYLCASSLSGTGGEQFFGPGTRLTVL.

The rearrangement joins TRBV11-3 to TRBJ1-1, with D hard to call. Germline V CDR1 and CDR2: SGHNT, YENEEA. CDR3 length equals 15 residues. V was pared by 1 base and J by 0 bases, with 9 bases between. This chain's CDR3 is CASSLGRFMNTEAFF. Here the CDR3 DNA reads TGTGCCAGCAGCTTAGGTCGGTTCATGAACACTGAAGCTTTCTTT. Filled out from reference TRBV11-3 and TRBJ1-1, the complete variable domain reads EAGVVQSPRYKIIEKKQPVAFWCNPISGHNTLYWYLQNLGQGPELLIRYENEEAVDDSQLPKDRFSAERLKGVDSTLKIQPAELGDSAVYLCASSLGRFMNTEAFFGQGTRLTVV.

The rearrangement joins TRBV6-6 to TRBJ1-1, with a possible D match to TRBD1 (6 bases). The V and J ends lost 7 bases and 6 bases respectively, with 12 bases between them. The CDR3 is made up of 12 amino acids. Germline CDR1 reads MNHNY; CDR2 reads SVGAGI (reference sequence). Here the CDR3 reads CASTQGSAEAFF. Written as DNA, the CDR3 is TGTGCCAGCACCCAGGGGTCCGCTGAAGCTTTCTTT.